The 21 T cell receptor beta chains presented below share a single source sample, sequenced in a study of shared clonotypes between healthy human individuals. Method: immunoSEQ multiplex PCR; TCRdb's copy keeps in-frame clones and lacks some. The table lists around 700,000 clones, roughly 70% of them singletons. Sequenced sample: memory CD4+ T cells sorted from blood. Sample subset: CD45RA-negative fraction. The source is a woman aged 30 to 39 in good health.

The CDR3 loop is CASSLYRDIAGKNEQYF. CDR3 nucleotides: TGTGCCAGCAGTTTATATCGGGATATAGCGGGAAAGAACGAGCAGTACTTC. The chain links TRBV27 to TRBJ2-7; 8 nucleotides line up with TRBD2. The CDR3 contains 17 residues. V shed 1 base and J 5 bases; nucleotides not matched to a gene: 13. Germline CDR1 is MNHEY and CDR2 is SMNVEV (reference sequence).

The table lists this clone with a few counts. The CDR3 nucleotides are TGTGCCAGCAGCTTAACAGGGGGCCGACAAGAGACCCAGTACTTC. Protein: CASSLTGGRQETQYF. V is TRBV7-8 and J is TRBJ2-5; 9 bases map to TRBD1. There are 15 residues in the CDR3. With 2 bases clipped from V and 2 bases from J, the junction kept 3 bases outside the gene matches. Per germline, CDR1 SGHVS and CDR2 FQNEAQ. Using reference TRBV7-8 and TRBJ2-5 for the parts outside the CDR3, the full variable domain is GAGVSQSPRYKVAKRGQDVALRCDPISGHVSLFWYQQALGQGPEFLTYFQNEAQLDKSGLPSDRFFAERPEGSVSTLKIQRTQQEDSAVYLCASSLTGGRQETQYFGPGTRLLVL.

V gene TRBV5-1 combines with J gene TRBJ1-3, with unresolved D. V was clipped by 4 bases and J by 4 bases, with 12 bases between them. This CDR3 comprises 14 residues. Germline V CDR1 and CDR2: SGHRS, YFSETQ. CDR3 nucleotides: TGCGCCAGCAGCCTCTCGGACGTGGGAAACACCATATATTTT. Protein product: CASSLSDVGNTIYF.

This clone occurred a few times. V is TRBV5-1 and J is TRBJ2-1; maybe TRBD1 (5 bases). This CDR3 spans 14 amino acids. V lost 0 bases and J lost 6, with 10 bases in between. Germline assignment: CDR1 SGHRS and CDR2 YFSETQ. In DNA form, the CDR3 reads TGCGCCAGCAGCTTGGAACAGGATTTCAATGAGCAGTTCTTC. This codes for CASSLEQDFNEQFF.

V usage is TRBV6-1 and J usage is TRBJ2-5, with D unresolved. V lost 4 bases and J 5 bases, leaving 11 bases between the germline ends. CDR1 and CDR2 (germline): MNHNS, SASEGT. This CDR3 region has 13 residues. The CDR3 coding sequence is TGTGCCAGCAGTGGAAACAGTCTGGAGACCCAGTACTTC. It encodes CASSGNSLETQYF.

V is TRBV5-1 and J is TRBJ1-2, with D maybe TRBD1 (6 bases). Trimming stripped 5 bases from V and 2 bases from J, with 7 bases between. This CDR3 region has 12 residues. Germline V lookup: CDR1 SGHRS, CDR2 YFSETQ. For the CDR3, the DNA is TGCGCCAGCAGGACAGGCAACTATGGCTACACCTTC. Protein product: CASRTGNYGYTF.

The chain has TRBV6-6 and TRBJ2-1; 11 bases fit TRBD2. The V gene's germline CDR1 is MNHNY and CDR2 SVGAGI (reference sequence). This CDR3 comprises 16 residues. V was clipped by 7 bases and J by 6 bases; unmatched bases: 11. CDR3 residues: CASTSTTSGTGNEQFF. Written as DNA, the CDR3 is TGTGCCAGCACCAGCACGACTAGCGGGACGGGCAATGAGCAGTTCTTC.

The chain recombines TRBV29-1 with TRBJ2-1, with a weak D call TRBD2 (6 bases). CDR1 is SQVTM and CDR2 is ANQGSEA in the germline V gene. Trimming shortened V by 1 base and J by 0 bases, and 13 bases separated the two germline ends. CDR3 size: 16 residues. CDR3 nucleotide sequence: TGCAGCGTTGAAGGCGCCGCCGGGAGCTCCTACAATGAGCAGTTCTTC. This encodes CSVEGAAGSSYNEQFF.

The V call is TRBV18, the J call TRBJ2-3, with 7 bases identical to TRBD2. V shed 3 bases, J shed 0 bases, and the junction held 6 bases outside the gene matches. The CDR3 spans 16 residues. CDR1 is KGHSH, CDR2 LQKENI, per germline. The CDR3 DNA reads TGTGCCAGCTCACCGCTAGCGGAACTAAGCACAGATACGCAGTATTTT. Translated, it gives CASSPLAELSTDTQYF.

The chain links TRBV7-8 to TRBJ2-5; D perhaps matches TRBD2 (7 bases). With 5 bases removed from V and 5 bases from J, the gap between germline ends came to 18 bases. The CDR3 contains 15 residues. CDR1 is SGHVS and CDR2 is FQNEAQ in the germline V gene. Here the CDR3 DNA reads TGTGCCAGCAGCCCCCGGGGGGCCGGGTCGGAGACCCAGTACTTC. Amino acid sequence: CASSPRGAGSETQYF. Supplemented by reference TRBV7-8 and TRBJ2-5, the full variable domain reads GAGVSQSPRYKVAKRGQDVALRCDPISGHVSLFWYQQALGQGPEFLTYFQNEAQLDKSGLPSDRFFAERPEGSVSTLKIQRTQQEDSAVYLCASSPRGAGSETQYFGPGTRLLVL.

The rearrangement links TRBV28 to TRBJ2-7, with 10 bases matching TRBD1. The junction had 8 bases not matched to a gene; V was cut back by 6 bases and J by 0 bases. The CDR3 sequence is 16 residues long. CDR1 is MDHEN, CDR2 SYDVKM, per germline. The chain's CDR3 is CASSQRTGGVSYEQYF. CDR3 nucleotide sequence: TGTGCCAGCAGCCAGAGGACAGGGGGGGTCTCCTACGAGCAGTACTTC.

This chain links TRBV4-2 with TRBJ2-3, with 10 bases fitting TRBD2. Germline CDR1 LGHNA, CDR2 YNFKEQ. V trimming: 0 bases; J trimming: 4 bases; junction bases outside the gene matches: 7. The CDR3 extends over 17 amino acids. CDR3 region: CASSQEGRTSGSDTQYF. The DNA of the CDR3 is TGTGCCAGCAGCCAAGAGGGGCGGACTAGCGGTTCAGATACGCAGTATTTT.

The chain employs TRBV5-4 and TRBJ2-3; 11 bases line up with TRBD2. This CDR3 comprises 13 residues. The J segment lost 5 bases and the V segment lost 9 bases, leaving 5 bases of the junction unmatched. From germline, CDR1 is SGHNT and CDR2 YYREEE (reference sequence). The CDR3 loop is CATSSGRRDTQYF. The CDR3, as DNA: TGTGCCACTTCTAGCGGGAGGAGAGATACGCAGTATTTT.

This chain connects TRBV9 to TRBJ2-2, with a possible D match to TRBD1 (6 bases). The CDR3 has 15 amino acids. With 2 bases removed from V and 5 bases from J, the gap between germline ends came to 13 bases. Germline loops: CDR1 SGDLS, CDR2 YYNGEE. Written as DNA, the CDR3 is TGTGCCAGCAGCGTCCAAACCACAGGGACCGGGGAGCTGTTTTTT. It codes for CASSVQTTGTGELFF.

This chain joins TRBV6-1 and TRBJ1-2; 7 bases align to TRBD1. Trimming cost V 6 bases and J 7 bases; bases outside gene matches: 11. Per the germline V gene, CDR1 is MNHNS and CDR2 is SASEGT. The CDR3 has 14 residues. CDR3 sequence reads: CASSEQGQRSGYTF. For the CDR3, the DNA is TGTGCCAGCAGCGAACAGGGGCAAAGGTCTGGCTACACCTTC.

This clone was counted a few times. The CDR3 loop is CSVLRQANTGELFF. DNA of the CDR3: TGCAGCGTTTTACGGCAGGCGAACACCGGGGAGCTGTTTTTT. The rearrangement links TRBV29-1 to TRBJ2-2; D is unclear. The CDR3 is made up of 14 amino acids. CDR1 and CDR2 from the germline V gene are SQVTM and ANQGSEA. The V and J ends lost 5 bases and 0 bases respectively, with 10 bases between them.

The V gene is TRBV27, the J gene TRBJ1-4; possible D gene TRBD1, 5 bases. The germline V and J ends were trimmed by 3 bases and 4 bases, with 9 bases remaining between them. In germline, CDR1 is MNHEY, CDR2 SMNVEV (reference sequence). The CDR3 spans 14 residues. The CDR3 sequence: CASSFRALNEKLFF. In DNA, the CDR3 is TGTGCCAGCAGTTTCAGGGCCCTTAATGAAAAACTGTTTTTT.

This clone has only a few counts. Other DNA variants within this sample encode the same CDR3. The chain couples TRBV5-1 to TRBJ2-1, with 7 bases aligning to TRBD2. The CDR3 extends over 15 amino acids. V shed 4 bases and J 4 bases; nucleotides not matched to a gene: 8. The germline CDR1 and CDR2 sequences are SGHRS and YFSETQ. The CDR3 sequence is CASSAASGAYNEQFF. CDR3 coding DNA: TGCGCCAGCAGCGCGGCTAGCGGAGCGTACAATGAGCAGTTCTTC.

The chain joins TRBV2 to TRBJ2-1, with D tentatively TRBD2 (5 bases). The germline V gene encodes CDR1 SNHLY and CDR2 FYNNEI. Trimming cost V 4 bases and J 10 bases, with 11 bases left between them. The CDR3 consists of 12 residues. This CDR3 reads CASSVVLVEQFF. The CDR3 DNA reads TGTGCCAGCAGTGTTGTACTAGTCGAGCAGTTCTTC.

The V and J genes are TRBV5-1 and TRBJ2-3; D is unresolved. V was trimmed by 1 base and J by 4 bases, leaving 13 bases between them. CDR1 and CDR2 from the germline V gene are SGHRS and YFSETQ. The CDR3 contains 15 residues. This CDR3 reads CASSLRPETPDTQYF. CDR3 nucleotide sequence: TGCGCCAGCAGCTTGAGGCCAGAGACACCAGATACGCAGTATTTT.

The rearrangement links TRBV2 to TRBJ1-2; 8 bases agree with TRBD1. Looked up from germline, CDR1 is SNHLY and CDR2 is FYNNEI. The CDR3 sequence is 14 residues long. V lost 7 bases to trimming and J lost 4 bases; unmatched junction nucleotides: 8. In DNA form, the CDR3 reads TGTGCCAGCACTACGACAGGGGCCGGCTATGGCTACACCTTC. Amino acids: CASTTTGAGYGYTF.